This is a list of T cell receptor beta chains from one sample in a study of T cell repertoires in cytomegalovirus infection. Each CDR3 protein is one row after TCRdb ran MiXCR on the reads. The sample shows roughly 800,000 distinct CDR3 sequences, almost 30% of them seen only once. No cognate antigen is known for these TCRs. This material consisted of cultured CD8+ T cells from PBMCs, taken from culture after CMV antigen stimulation. These receptors were collected from a human donor in good health (CMV status not recorded). Some clones in this sample may be carry-over from other donors' samples. The CDR3 runs from the conserved cysteine through the conserved F or W. D genes are given only for firm matches. Clone size is given for some rows only: seen once, a few or many times, or a class if the clone is expanded.

j_call clone_size v_call d_call cdr3_nt cdr3_aa
TRBJ1-2 - TRBV15 - TGTGCCACCAGCAGAGACAGGGTTGGCTACACCTTC CATSRDRVGYTF
TRBJ1-1 few TRBV7-4 TRBD1 TGTGCCAGCAGGCACTCCAGGGGGCCAACTGAAGCTTTCTTT CASRHSRGPTEAFF
TRBJ2-1 few TRBV7-9 TRBD1 TGTGCCAGCAGCAATACAGGGGGAAAAGGCTACAATGAGCAGTTCTTC CASSNTGGKGYNEQFF
TRBJ1-5 - TRBV12-2 - TGTGCAAGTCGTTTTCAGGGGTATCGGAATCAGCCCCAGCATTTT CASRFQGYRNQPQHF
TRBJ1-1 - TRBV5-6 - TGTGCCAGCAGCTTGACCCAGGAGGGGTACACTGAAGCTTTCTTT CASSLTQEGYTEAFF
TRBJ1-1 many TRBV7-9 - TGTGCCAGCAGCTTAGGTTTAGTCAATAAGGACACTGAAGCTTTCTTT CASSLGLVNKDTEAFF
TRBJ1-1 - TRBV6-6 TRBD1 TGTGCCAGCGGGCCACCCACAGGGGCTGAAGCTTTCTTT CASGPPTGAEAFF
TRBJ1-6 few TRBV27 - TGTGCCAGCAAGACCGGCCAGAGTAATTCACCCCTCCACTTT CASKTGQSNSPLHF
TRBJ2-1 - TRBV15 - TGTGCCACCAGCAGATCCAGGGGCAGGACGAATGAGCAGTTCTTC CATSRSRGRTNEQFF
TRBJ2-5 few TRBV12-3/TRBV12-4 - TGTGCCAGCAGTTCCGGGCGAATTGAGACCCAGTACTTC CASSSGRIETQYF
TRBJ2-5 many TRBV7-6 TRBD1 TGTGCCAGCAGCCCCAGGACAGGGGGTCAAGAGACCCAGTACTTC CASSPRTGGQETQYF
TRBJ1-2 - TRBV6-2/TRBV6-3 - TGTGCCAGCCGGGACGAAGGCTATGGCTACACCTTC CASRDEGYGYTF
TRBJ1-1 few TRBV6-6 - TGTGCCAGCAGTTACTCGAGGCTTAGGGTGGGTAGGAACACTGAAGCTTTCTTT CASSYSRLRVGRNTEAFF
TRBJ1-1 once TRBV27 TRBD1 TGTGCCAGCAGTTTCTCAGGGGGCGCCGAGGCTTTCTTT CASSFSGGAEAFF
TRBJ2-1 - TRBV6-2/TRBV6-3 TRBD1 TGTGCCAGCAGTTACTACAGGGGGTACAATGAGCAGTTCTTC CASSYYRGYNEQFF
TRBJ2-1 few TRBV6-5 - TGTGCCAGCATGGAGACTGTTTACAATGAGCAGTTCTTC CASMETVYNEQFF
TRBJ2-5 - TRBV28 - TGTGCCAGCAGTTTTACCGACAGGACGGGAGAGACCCAGTACTTC CASSFTDRTGETQYF
TRBJ1-4 many TRBV29-1 - TGCAGCGTTGGCGGTGGTAATGAAAAACTGTTTTTT CSVGGGNEKLFF
TRBJ1-3 - TRBV4-1 - TGCGCCAGCAGCCAAGATTCAGGGGCTGGAAACACCATATATTTT CASSQDSGAGNTIYF
TRBJ2-7 - TRBV27 TRBD2 TGTGCCAGCAGCCGACGGGGGGGGGCCGTCGAGCAGTACTTC CASSRRGGAVEQYF
TRBJ1-2 few TRBV5-1 - TGCGCCAGCAATCTCCAGCCAACTAACTATGGCTACACCTTC CASNLQPTNYGYTF
TRBJ1-2 - TRBV7-9 TRBD1 TGTGCCAGCACCCAGGGACAGGGGGCGTTCTATGGCTACACCTTC CASTQGQGAFYGYTF
TRBJ2-5 - TRBV11-2 - TGTGCCAGCAGCGAAGCGGACGGCGAGACCCAGTACTTC CASSEADGETQYF
TRBJ1-4 once TRBV20-1 TRBD1 TGCAGTGCCCGAGTCGGGACAGGGGGCGCCCGGAATGAAAAACTGTTTTTT CSARVGTGGARNEKLFF
TRBJ1-4 few TRBV4-1 - TGCGCCAGCAGCCAAGTTCCTACACGTGAAAAACTGTTTTTT CASSQVPTREKLFF
TRBJ2-1 few TRBV7-9 - TGTGCCAGCAGCTTAGAGGGGCCCCTCCGCCGCAATGAGCAGTTCTTC CASSLEGPLRRNEQFF
TRBJ2-3 - TRBV27 - TGTGCCAGCAGTCCTAGTTTCGGGACAACAGATACGCAGTATTTT CASSPSFGTTDTQYF
TRBJ2-1 - TRBV28 - TGTGCCAGCTCCCTTTATAGAGCGAGCTCCTACAATGAGCAGTTCTTC CASSLYRASSYNEQFF
TRBJ2-2 few TRBV10-3 - TGTGCCATCGCACAGGGTAACACCGGGGAGCTGTTTTTT CAIAQGNTGELFF
TRBJ1-4 - TRBV2 - TGTGCCAGCAGTGAACTAAGGGCCGGAGCTAATGAAAAACTGTTTTTT CASSELRAGANEKLFF
TRBJ1-1 few TRBV7-6 TRBD1 TGTGCCAGCAGCTCACCGGACAGGGACAATGAAGCTTTCTTT CASSSPDRDNEAFF
TRBJ2-3 many TRBV19 TRBD2 TGTGCCAGTTCCTCCCTAGCGGGGGGGCTGCTTAGCACAGATACGCAGTATTTT CASSSLAGGLLSTDTQYF
TRBJ2-1 - TRBV7-6 - TGTGCCAGCAGCTTAGCGCGAGGGATTGAGCAGTTCTTC CASSLARGIEQFF
TRBJ1-2 few TRBV27 - TGTGCCAGCAGCCCCGCGGGGGCGGGTGGCTACACCTTC CASSPAGAGGYTF
TRBJ2-3 - TRBV6-8 TRBD1 TGTGCCAGCAGGGAGTCAGGGGGCGGGATGACAGATACGCAGTATTTT CASRESGGGMTDTQYF
TRBJ1-1 few TRBV24-1 - TGTGCCACCAGTGATGGCTTTGAAGCTTTCTTT CATSDGFEAFF
TRBJ2-1 - TRBV20-1 - TGCAGTGCTCTGGGGGGTGGGACCTACAATGAGCAGTTCTTC CSALGGGTYNEQFF
TRBJ1-1 few TRBV2 - TGTGCCAGCCCCGCCGGGGTGGTGGACACTGAAGCTTTCTTT CASPAGVVDTEAFF
TRBJ1-1 - TRBV29-1 - TGCAGCGTTGAAGGGGTGGGCAGTGAAGCTTTCTTT CSVEGVGSEAFF
TRBJ2-3 few TRBV19 - TGTGCCAGTAGTGCCGGAGGACACCCGTATTTT CASSAGGHPYF
TRBJ2-2 - TRBV27 - TGTGCCAGCAGTTTAGCCGGGGTCGGGGAGCTGTTTTTT CASSLAGVGELFF
TRBJ2-1 - TRBV20-1 TRBD2 TGCAGTGCTAGTTGGGCGGGGGGCCGGGAGCAGTTCTTC CSASWAGGREQFF
TRBJ2-7 - TRBV29-1 - TGCAGCGTTGAGCTGGGAACCAGCGGGTTCTCCTACGAGCAGTACTTC CSVELGTSGFSYEQYF
TRBJ2-2 - TRBV4-1 TRBD1 TGCGCCAGCAGCCAAGATGACAGGGGGGGGAGCACCGGGGAGCTGTTTTTT CASSQDDRGGSTGELFF
TRBJ2-7 - TRBV7-6 - TGTGCCAGCAGCTTAGCACAGGCCGGCGAGCAGTACTTC CASSLAQAGEQYF
TRBJ1-5 - TRBV6-1 - TGTGCCAGCAGTTATAGTCAGAATCAGCCCCAGCATTTT CASSYSQNQPQHF
TRBJ2-7 few TRBV15 - TGTGCCACCAGTGAGAGTTACGAGCAGTACTTC CATSESYEQYF
TRBJ1-1 - TRBV5-6 - TGTGCCAGCAGCTTGCCCACAAGTACCAAGGCTTTCTTT CASSLPTSTKAFF
TRBJ1-5 - TRBV27 - TGTGCCAGCAGTACCGACAAACATCAGCCCCAGCATTTT CASSTDKHQPQHF
TRBJ2-1 - TRBV12-3/TRBV12-4 TRBD1 TGTGCCAGCAACACAGGGGATCCCTACAATGAGCAGTTCTTC CASNTGDPYNEQFF
TRBJ2-6 few TRBV25-1 - TGTGCCATCCTTGACGAAGCCTCTGGGGCCAACGTCCTGACTTTC CAILDEASGANVLTF
TRBJ2-5 - TRBV7-6 - TGTGCCAGCAGCCCAGAAGTCTCGGACCAAGAGACCCAGTACTTC CASSPEVSDQETQYF
TRBJ2-2 many TRBV7-6 TRBD2 TGTGCCAGCACCCGACTAGCGGTGAACACCGGGGAGCTGTTTTTT CASTRLAVNTGELFF
TRBJ1-1 few TRBV14 - TGTGCCAGCAGCTCTCGGGTACTAGATGAAGCTTTCTTT CASSSRVLDEAFF
TRBJ2-3 - TRBV28 - TGTGCCAGCAGTTTTCACATAAACGATGGCACAGATACGCAGTATTTT CASSFHINDGTDTQYF
TRBJ2-5 many TRBV7-2 - TGTGCCAGCAGCTTCCGATCGGTCGAGACCCAGTACTTC CASSFRSVETQYF
TRBJ2-5 - TRBV27 TRBD2 TGTGCCAGCAGATATAGGACTAGCGAAGAGACCCAGTACTTC CASRYRTSEETQYF